Described below is a single T cell receptor (beta chain) sequence and its context. Its antigen remains unknown. The CDR3 has 14 amino acids. Germline CDR1 is SGDLS and CDR2 is YYNGEE. This specimen belongs to a study of CXCR3-negative and CXCR3-positive naive CD8 T cells. Overall study findings and caveats: The study found that naive CXCR3-negative and CXCR3-positive cells shared TRBV-TRBJ usage, while memory cells differed.

Each CD8+ T cell subset was sorted in triplicate, approximately 270,000 cells each. Via 5' RACE with UMI labels, TRB cDNA libraries were prepared. For each CDR3 protein, TCRdb gives one entry from its re-call of the 5' RACE reads, without DNA. This sample's table reports approximately 52,000 distinct CDR3 sequences. The receptor was isolated from a human donor in good health. Some clones in this sample may be carry-over from other donors' samples. The gene calls are TRBV9 and TRBJ2-6. The material sequenced was memory CD8+ T cells from blood. The CDR3 spells CASSGKSGANVLTF.